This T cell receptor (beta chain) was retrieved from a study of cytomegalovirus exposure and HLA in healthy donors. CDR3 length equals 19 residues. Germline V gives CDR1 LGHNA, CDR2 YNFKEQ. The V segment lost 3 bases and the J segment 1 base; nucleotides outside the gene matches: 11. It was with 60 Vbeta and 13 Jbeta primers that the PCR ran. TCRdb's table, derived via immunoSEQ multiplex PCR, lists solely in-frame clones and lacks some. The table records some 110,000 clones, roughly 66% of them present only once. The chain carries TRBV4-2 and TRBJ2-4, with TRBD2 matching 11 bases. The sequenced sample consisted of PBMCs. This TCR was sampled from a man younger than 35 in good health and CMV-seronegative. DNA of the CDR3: TGTGCCAGCAGCCACGAACTAGCGGGAGCTGGTGGGGCCAAAAACATTCAGTACTTC. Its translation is CASSHELAGAGGAKNIQYF.